This T cell receptor beta chain stems from a study of OX40 agonist ivuxolimab in advanced cancers. Study background: Ivuxolimab, an antibody that agonizes OX40 (CD134), was administered to the patients. From about 23 to 85 years was the age range, with a mean of about 56 years, and approximately 80% were male. Findings of the study overall: Expanded clones belonging to CD8+ T cells outnumbered, on average, those of CD4+.

About this clone itself: Its target is not known.

CDR3 length: 16 residues. Germline CDR1 SGHRS, CDR2 YFSETQ. J was trimmed by 0 bases and V by 1 base; bases with no gene match: 6. Profiled with immunoSEQ multiplex PCR; TCRdb holds only in-frame clones, not every one. This table has over 70,000 clones, 90% appearing once. Sampling of blood occurred at baseline, cycle 4 day 1, and cycle 7 day 1. The sample consisted of CD4+ or CD8+ T cells sorted from blood, taken in a trial of the OX40 agonist ivuxolimab. The chain recombines TRBV5-1 with TRBJ1-1; TRBD1 agrees at 7 bases. The receptor was isolated from an adult with an advanced solid tumor such as melanoma, head and neck, liver or kidney cancer. CDR3 bases: TGCGCCAGCAGCTTGCGTCTGGGACAGATGAACACTGAAGCTTTCTTT. Encoded protein: CASSLRLGQMNTEAFF.